This T cell receptor beta chain was found in a study of identical twins. There are 12 residues in the CDR3. Germline assignment: CDR1 SGHDT and CDR2 YYEEEE. The V and J ends lost 2 bases and 9 bases respectively, with 8 bases between them. TCRdb fed the 5' RACE reads into MiXCR, producing one record per CDR3 protein. The table has hundreds of thousands of distinct CDR3 sequences, 21% seen once. Study conclusions and caveats: Monozygotic twins shared more out-of-frame TCR alpha than recombination models predicted.

This clonotype was counted between two and nine times. Its antigen is unknown. These records were also assigned to another study, of T cells expressing NK-cell markers. That work states: According to the study, TCR beta repertoires originated from sorted CD3+CD56+NKG2C+, CD3+CD56+NKG2C- and CD3+CD56-NKG2C+ T cells.

The chain combines TRBV5-6 with TRBJ2-2; D may match TRBD1 or TRBD2 (5 bases each). Sequenced material: PBMCs. The sequence was obtained from a woman younger than 30 in good health. The CDR3, as DNA: TGTGCCAGCAGCTTCGGGGCACGGGAGCTGTTTTTT. Its protein is CASSFGARELFF.